Each of the 26 T cell receptor beta chains below was sequenced from the same sample in a study of blood T cell repertoires in COVID-19. Sequencing used immunoSEQ multiplex PCR; TCRdb keeps in-frame clones, though not all of them. The repertoire holds tens of thousands of clones, with around 83% as singletons. The sample taken for sequencing was peripheral blood. The receptors stem from a woman aged 55-70 years with acute or convalescent COVID-19.

The rearrangement uses TRBV3-1 (or the pseudogene TRBV3-2) and TRBJ1-2; 7 bases are shared with TRBD1. Germline CDR1 LGHDT, CDR2 YNNKEL (reference sequence). The CDR3 has 17 amino acids. Trimming cost V 3 bases and J 5 bases; bases outside gene matches: 15. In DNA form, the CDR3 reads TGTGCCAGCAGCCACTGGAGCTCCCTACAGGGGATATATGGCTACACCTTC. Translating it yields CASSHWSSLQGIYGYTF.

This chain joins TRBV7-9 and TRBJ2-3; 9 positions match TRBD2. With 2 bases clipped from V and 2 bases from J, the junction kept 2 bases outside the gene matches. The CDR3 spans 15 residues. Germline V gives CDR1 SEHNR, CDR2 FQNEAQ (reference sequence). DNA of the CDR3: TGTGCCAGCAGCTTAAAGCGGGAGGACACAGATACGCAGTATTTT. Encoded protein: CASSLKREDTDTQYF.

The chain uses TRBV11-2 and TRBJ2-2; D remains ambiguous. Germline assignment: CDR1 SGHAT and CDR2 FQNNGV. The CDR3 extends over 16 amino acids. The V end was cut by 1 base, the J end by 3 bases, with 12 bases between. The CDR3 DNA reads TGTGCCAGCAGCTTAGGTATCGGAGTGGACACCGGGGAGCTGTTTTTT. Protein: CASSLGIGVDTGELFF. The full variable domain, with the rest looked up from reference TRBV11-2 and TRBJ2-2, is EAGVAQSPRYKIIEKRQSVAFWCNPISGHATLYWYQQILGQGPKLLIQFQNNGVVDDSQLPKDRFSAERLKGVDSTLKIQPAKLEDSAVYLCASSLGIGVDTGELFFGEGSRLTVL.

This clone was seen once. The V call is TRBV30, the J call TRBJ1-3; unclear D gene. Deletions cut 1 base from V and 2 bases from J, with 6 bases between. Per germline, CDR1 GTSNPN and CDR2 SVGIG (reference sequence). The CDR3 is 13 residues long. The CDR3 DNA sequence: TGTGCCTGGAGTGAGCTTCCTGGAAACACCATATATTTT. This codes for CAWSELPGNTIYF.

This chain joins TRBV18 and TRBJ2-5; D perhaps matches TRBD2 (5 bases). This CDR3 region has 14 residues. Germline V gene data show CDR1 as KGHSH and CDR2 as LQKENI. With 8 bases removed from V and 2 bases from J, the gap between germline ends came to 15 bases. CDR3 sequence (DNA): TGTGCCAGCCACCTCCAGCGGCATCAAGAGACCCAGTACTTC. As protein: CASHLQRHQETQYF.

The CDR3 protein is CASAWAGGIQETQYF. In DNA, the CDR3 is TGCGCCAGCGCGTGGGCGGGAGGGATTCAAGAGACCCAGTACTTC. The rearrangement links TRBV5-1 to TRBJ2-5, with 9 positions matching TRBD2. V lost 7 bases and J lost 2; bases outside the gene matches: 9. The CDR3 is 15 residues long. Germline V CDR1 and CDR2: SGHRS, YFSETQ. The whole variable domain, remainder taken from reference TRBV5-1 and TRBJ2-5, is KAGVTQTPRYLIKTRGQQVTLSCSPISGHRSVSWYQQTPGQGLQFLFEYFSETQRNKGNFPGRFSGRQFSNSRSEMNVSTLELGDSALYLCASAWAGGIQETQYFGPGTRLLVL.

This rearrangement joins TRBV7-9 to TRBJ1-4; 7 bases are shared with TRBD1. CDR3 size: 15 residues. From germline, CDR1 is SEHNR and CDR2 FQNEAQ (reference sequence). Germline trimming cut 1 base from V and 5 bases from J; bases unmatched to any gene: 4. CDR3 loop: CASSLGTGGNEKLFF. The CDR3 nucleotides are TGTGCCAGCAGCTTAGGGACAGGAGGGAATGAAAAACTGTTTTTT.

The genes are TRBV19 and TRBJ2-2, with 8 bases lining up with TRBD2. The V gene end was trimmed by 6 bases and the J gene end by 4 bases; junction bases not matched to a gene: 7. The CDR3 has 15 residues. The germline CDR1 and CDR2 sequences are LNHDA and SQIVND (reference sequence). The CDR3 nucleotides are TGTGCCAGTAGGGGCGGGGGGCTAAGCACCGGGGAGCTGTTTTTT. Protein sequence: CASRGGGLSTGELFF.

Written as DNA, the CDR3 is TGCGCCAGCAGCCAAAAAACAGGGTATGATGATTCACCCCTCCACTTT. Its protein is CASSQKTGYDDSPLHF. The chain employs TRBV4-1 and TRBJ1-6; weak D call: TRBD1 (6 bases). From germline, CDR1 is MGHRA and CDR2 YSYEKL. The CDR3 is 16 amino acids. Trimming took 2 bases from V and 8 from J, leaving 16 bases between them.

The V gene is TRBV7-9, the J gene TRBJ1-2; 7 bases agree with TRBD1. This CDR3 contains 13 residues. Germline assignment: CDR1 SEHNR and CDR2 FQNEAQ (reference sequence). V shed 2 bases, J shed 6 bases, and the junction held 3 bases outside the gene matches. CDR3 amino acids: CASSLRGGDGYTF. The DNA of the CDR3 is TGTGCCAGCAGCTTACGAGGGGGCGATGGCTACACCTTC.

The rearrangement joins TRBV7-8 to TRBJ2-7; 7 nucleotides agree with TRBD1. V was clipped by 1 base and J by 2 bases; unmatched bases: 8. This CDR3 is built from 16 residues. Germline values: CDR1 SGHVS, CDR2 FQNEAQ. Here the CDR3 DNA reads TGTGCCAGCAGCTTAGGAGGTCGGCAGGGGGCCTACGAGCAGTACTTC. Its protein is CASSLGGRQGAYEQYF. Using reference TRBV7-8 and TRBJ2-7 for the parts outside the CDR3, the full variable domain is GAGVSQSPRYKVAKRGQDVALRCDPISGHVSLFWYQQALGQGPEFLTYFQNEAQLDKSGLPSDRFFAERPEGSVSTLKIQRTQQEDSAVYLCASSLGGRQGAYEQYFGPGTRLTVT.

This clone turned up a few times. The V call is TRBV10-3, the J call TRBJ2-3; weak D call: TRBD2 (5 bases). The CDR3 extends over 15 amino acids. Trimming left V 8 bases short and J 6 bases short, with 21 bases between. The germline V gene encodes CDR1 ENHRY and CDR2 SYGVKD. The CDR3 spells CAIRGTSEAKDTQYF. In DNA form, the CDR3 reads TGTGCCATCCGGGGTACATCTGAAGCAAAGGATACGCAGTATTTT.

The V gene is TRBV6-5, the J gene TRBJ1-5; D is unresolved. CDR3 size: 13 residues. V lost 8 bases to trimming and J lost 0 bases, with 8 bases between them. Germline V gives CDR1 MNHEY, CDR2 SVGAGI. CDR3 region: CASGHSSNQPQHF. DNA for the CDR3: TGTGCCAGCGGCCACAGTAGCAATCAGCCCCAGCATTTT.

The gene calls are TRBV6-2 or TRBV6-3 and TRBJ1-5; tentative D call: TRBD1 (5 bases). Trimming cost V 4 bases and J 7 bases, with 11 bases left between them. The germline V gene has CDR1 MNHEY and CDR2 SVGEGT. This CDR3 contains 13 residues. The CDR3 region has the DNA TGTGCCAGCAGTTTCCGCAGGGTGCAGCCCCAGCATTTT. The encoded protein is CASSFRRVQPQHF.

This chain joins TRBV19 and TRBJ1-5, with D hard to call. V lost 9 bases, J lost 7 bases, and 16 bases lay in between. The germline V gene encodes CDR1 LNHDA and CDR2 SQIVND (reference sequence). This CDR3 region has 13 residues. The CDR3 sequence is CARPGVAHQPQHF. CDR3 DNA: TGTGCCAGACCAGGCGTGGCACACCAGCCCCAGCATTTT.

The J gene is TRBJ1-1, the V gene TRBV6-6, with a weak D call TRBD1 (6 bases). V lost 4 bases and J lost 0, with 9 bases in between. CDR1 is MNHNY, CDR2 SVGAGI, per germline (reference sequence). This CDR3 region has 14 residues. The CDR3 region is CASSLTGMNTEAFF. Written as DNA, the CDR3 is TGTGCCAGCAGTTTAACAGGGATGAACACTGAAGCTTTCTTT.

This chain uses TRBV5-6 with TRBJ1-2, with TRBD1 matching over 7 bases. With V trimmed by 6 bases and J by 6 bases, 8 bases remained unmatched. Germline lookup yields CDR1 SGHDT and CDR2 YYEEEE. This CDR3 has 13 residues. CDR3 coding DNA: TGTGCCAGCACCGAGGGGCAGGGGGATGGCTACACCTTC. This codes for CASTEGQGDGYTF. Full variable domain (remainder filled in from reference TRBV5-6 and TRBJ1-2): DAGVTQSPTHLIKTRGQQVTLRCSPKSGHDTVSWYQQALGQGPQFIFQYYEEEERQRGNFPDRFSGHQFPNYSSELNVNALLLGDSALYLCASTEGQGDGYTFGSGTRLTVV.

To note about this clone: At the DNA level, this CDR3 is encoded by other sequences in the same sample as well. This sequence joins TRBV12-3 or TRBV12-4 and TRBJ1-1; D perhaps matches TRBD1 (6 bases). The CDR3 totals 13 residues. Trimming cost V 4 bases and J 2 bases, with 8 bases left between them. Here the CDR3 DNA reads TGTGCCAGCAGTTCACAGGGTAACACTGAAGCTTTCTTT. It encodes CASSSQGNTEAFF.

The genes are TRBV5-5 and TRBJ1-6, with unresolved D. The germline V gene has CDR1 SGHKS and CDR2 YYEKEE (reference sequence). The CDR3 runs to 17 residues. Trimming shortened V by 4 bases and J by 2 bases, and 16 bases separated the two germline ends. CDR3 coding DNA: TGTGCCAGCAGCCCTCTCGGGGAGTACGCCTATAATTCACCCCTCCACTTT. Translated, it gives CASSPLGEYAYNSPLHF.

This clone is a singleton in its sample. The chain combines TRBV14 with TRBJ2-1, with TRBD2 matching 8 bases. Trimming removed 3 bases from V and 6 bases from J; junction bases left unmatched: 4. Germline V gives CDR1 SGHDN, CDR2 FVKESK. This CDR3 spans 14 amino acids. The CDR3 here is CASSQREAFNEQFF. The CDR3, as DNA: TGTGCCAGCAGCCAGCGGGAGGCATTCAATGAGCAGTTCTTC.

The chain links TRBV6-6 to TRBJ1-5; TRBD1 agrees at 8 bases. The CDR3 sequence is 18 residues long. Germline values: CDR1 MNHNY, CDR2 SVGAGI (reference sequence). The junction had 14 bases not matched to a gene; V was cut back by 5 bases and J by 2 bases. The CDR3 protein is CASSLRDRRGSGNQPQHF. CDR3 nucleotide sequence: TGTGCCAGCAGTCTCCGGGACAGGAGGGGAAGTGGCAATCAGCCCCAGCATTTT.

The chain carries TRBV12-5 and TRBJ2-1; 11 bases fit TRBD1. Germline V gene lookup returns CDR1 LGHNT and CDR2 FRNRAP. The V and J ends lost 6 bases and 3 bases, in that order; junction bases with no gene match: 1. The CDR3 runs 14 residues. The CDR3 DNA reads TGTGCTAGTGGAGGGACAGGGGGCTACAATGAGCAGTTCTTC. Translating gives CASGGTGGYNEQFF.

This chain joins TRBV5-1 and TRBJ2-1; TRBD1 aligns across 11 bases. With V trimmed by 0 bases and J by 6 bases, 2 bases remained unmatched. The CDR3 spans 15 residues. Germline V gene data show CDR1 as SGHRS and CDR2 as YFSETQ. For the CDR3, the DNA is TGCGCCAGCAGCTTGGGTGGGACAGGGGGCAATGAGCAGTTCTTC. Protein sequence: CASSLGGTGGNEQFF.

This rearrangement joins TRBV5-1 to TRBJ2-7, with no clear D. The CDR3 is made up of 14 amino acids. Trimming took 5 bases from V and 0 from J, leaving 12 bases between them. Germline CDR1 is SGHRS and CDR2 is YFSETQ. DNA for the CDR3: TGCGCCAGCAGGGAGATCCCGAGCTCCTACGAGCAGTACTTC. It codes for CASREIPSSYEQYF.

The chain is built from TRBV9 and TRBJ2-1, with D perhaps matching TRBD1 (6 bases). This CDR3 is 14 amino acids long. Trimming pared 3 bases from V and 9 bases from J, leaving 16 bases between. CDR1 SGDLS and CDR2 YYNGEE come from the germline V gene. The CDR3 DNA follows: TGTGCCAGCAGCGGGGTGGGGGCCCGGGTTGAGCAGTTCTTC. It specifies CASSGVGARVEQFF.

The chain links TRBV7-9 to TRBJ2-2; 7 bases line up with TRBD1. CDR1 and CDR2 from the germline V gene are SEHNR and FQNEAQ (reference sequence). This CDR3 is 16 amino acids long. Trimming removed 2 bases from V and 0 bases from J; junction bases left unmatched: 3. The DNA for the CDR3 is TGTGCCAGCAGCTTATGGGACAGATCGAACACCGGGGAGCTGTTTTTT. It specifies CASSLWDRSNTGELFF.